These 18 T cell receptor beta chains were sequenced from one sample in a study of blood T cell repertoires in COVID-19 (dated by TCRdb to the early 2020s). Library generation was performed with the immunoSEQ multiplex PCR assay. TCRdb limited this immuneACCESS table to in-frame rearrangements with V and J called. A share of clones is missing; checked studies link under half to unresolved V genes, and the rest is unexplained. For this sample the table gives 210,000 or so clones, of which roughly 80% were detected only once. The top ten hold approximately 5.4% of the sample. Material: peripheral blood. The receptors originated from a human donor in a cohort sampled during active COVID-19.

In this sample, this clone turned up a few times. The same CDR3 can be traced to other DNA sequences in this sample. The chain is built from TRBV10-3 and TRBJ2-7; a possible D gene is TRBD1 (6 bases). The CDR3 is made up of 14 amino acids. CDR1 is ENHRY and CDR2 is SYGVKD in the germline V gene. The V end was cut by 0 bases, the J end by 3 bases, with 9 bases between. CDR3 in amino acids: CAISESTGSYEQYF. In nucleotides, the CDR3 is TGTGCCATCAGTGAGTCTACAGGGAGCTACGAGCAGTACTTC.

The V and J genes are TRBV4-2 and TRBJ1-3; the match to TRBD1 covers 7 bases. This CDR3 region has 15 residues. CDR1 is LGHNA, CDR2 YNFKEQ, per germline. The trim removed 2 bases at V and 4 bases at J, leaving 5 bases unmatched. CDR3 bases: TGTGCCAGCAGCCAACCCTCGGGACAGGGAAACACCATATATTTT. Its protein product is CASSQPSGQGNTIYF.

The chain recombines TRBV24-1 with TRBJ1-1, with 7 bases aligning to TRBD1. The J segment lost 4 bases and the V segment lost 5 bases, leaving 3 bases of the junction unmatched. There are 13 residues in the CDR3. Germline V CDR1 and CDR2: KGHDR, SFDVKD. The CDR3 nucleotides read TGTGCCACCAGTGTCGCAGGGGGCACTGAAGCTTTCTTT. Amino acids: CATSVAGGTEAFF.

This clone has just one count. This chain links TRBV6-5 with TRBJ1-1, with D tentatively TRBD1 (5 bases). The germline V gene encodes CDR1 MNHEY and CDR2 SVGAGI. The CDR3 consists of 13 residues. The V and J ends lost 5 bases and 4 bases respectively, with 11 bases between them. Here the CDR3 reads CASSTGRSTEAFF. Written as DNA, the CDR3 is TGTGCCAGCAGTACAGGACGAAGCACTGAAGCTTTCTTT.

CDR3 DNA: TGTGCCAGCAGTACAACCGGGACAGCCTCGTTTGAAGCTTTCTTT. The encoded protein is CASSTTGTASFEAFF. The chain couples TRBV6-2 or TRBV6-3 to TRBJ1-1, with 7 bases that match TRBD1. J was trimmed by 7 bases and V by 5 bases; bases with no gene match: 13. This CDR3 contains 15 residues. Germline V gives CDR1 MNHEY, CDR2 SVGEGT.

This clone was seen only a few times. The J gene is TRBJ1-2, the V gene TRBV28; 7 nucleotides line up with TRBD1. Trimming removed 6 bases from V and 5 bases from J; junction bases left unmatched: 3. CDR1 is MDHEN, CDR2 SYDVKM, per germline. CDR3 length: 12 residues. This CDR3 reads CASRSGGYGYTF. CDR3 bases: TGTGCCAGCAGATCAGGGGGTTATGGCTACACCTTC.

The chain couples TRBV5-6 to TRBJ1-1; tentative D call: TRBD1 (5 bases). Germline V lookup: CDR1 SGHDT, CDR2 YYEEEE. The V end was cut by 4 bases, the J end by 7 bases, with 17 bases between. This CDR3 comprises 14 residues. CDR3 sequence reads: CASSQRGTAGEAFF. CDR3 coding DNA: TGTGCCAGCAGCCAAAGAGGGACTGCCGGTGAAGCTTTCTTT.

The chain joins TRBV19 to TRBJ2-7; no clear D. Germline-derived CDR1 and CDR2 are LNHDA and SQIVND (reference sequence). Deletions cut 3 bases from V and 2 bases from J, with 8 bases between. CDR3 length: 13 amino acids. The CDR3 DNA reads TGTGCCAGTAGTATCAGTTATCCCTACGAGCAGTACTTC. Protein sequence: CASSISYPYEQYF.

V is TRBV7-9 and J is TRBJ1-6, with 10 bases lining up with TRBD1. The CDR3 loop spans 17 amino acids. The J segment lost 0 bases and the V segment lost 5 bases, leaving 4 bases of the junction unmatched. Per the germline V gene, CDR1 is SEHNR and CDR2 is FQNEAQ (reference sequence). In DNA form, the CDR3 reads TGTGCCAGCAGCCTCGGGACAGGGGTCTCCTATAATTCACCCCTCCACTTT. It translates to CASSLGTGVSYNSPLHF.

A few counts support this clone. The chain couples TRBV2 to TRBJ2-7; perhaps TRBD1 as D (5 bases). Per the germline V gene, CDR1 is SNHLY and CDR2 is FYNNEI. This CDR3 spans 13 amino acids. V shed 10 bases and J shed 0 bases, with 13 bases lying between them. The CDR3: CAMARGASYEQYF. As DNA, the CDR3 is TGTGCCATGGCAAGGGGCGCCTCCTACGAGCAGTACTTC.

Only a few counts were recorded for this clone. The V call is TRBV5-4, the J call TRBJ1-4; 7 bases are shared with TRBD1. This CDR3 has 16 amino acids. Germline CDR1 is SGHNT and CDR2 is YYREEE (reference sequence). V shed 4 bases, J shed 8 bases, and the junction held 14 bases outside the gene matches. DNA of the CDR3: TGTGCCAGCAGCCCGCAGGGGGTAGGGGCGAACGAAAAACTGTTTTTT. It yields the protein CASSPQGVGANEKLFF.

This clone was counted once. The rearrangement joins TRBV11-1 to TRBJ2-1, with 7 positions matching TRBD2. The germline gives CDR1 SGHAT, CDR2 FQDESV (reference sequence). The length of the CDR3 is 16 residues. V was pared by 2 bases and J by 1 base, with 5 bases of the junction left unmatched. The CDR3 DNA is TGTGCCAGCAGCTTAAGGCTAGCGGCATCCTACAATGAGCAGTTCTTC. It is translated as CASSLRLAASYNEQFF.

The chain has TRBV28 and TRBJ2-5; tentative D call: TRBD1 (6 bases). The V gene's germline CDR1 is MDHEN and CDR2 SYDVKM. This CDR3 comprises 16 residues. The ends were cut back, 6 bases at V and 6 bases at J, with 23 bases in the middle. CDR3 amino acids: CASSLETGTKSKTQYF. Written as DNA, the CDR3 is TGTGCCAGCAGCCTCGAAACCGGGACAAAGAGCAAGACCCAGTACTTC.

The chain links TRBV23-1 to TRBJ2-5, with TRBD2 as a possible D gene (5 bases). TRBV23-1 is given ORF status, its function remaining uncertain. Trimming cost V 0 bases and J 2 bases, with 10 bases left between them. The CDR3 contains 15 residues. The CDR3, as DNA: TGCGCCAGCAGTCAATCTACCGGGAAGCAAGAGACCCAGTACTTC. Its translation is CASSQSTGKQETQYF.

The CDR3 sequence: CASSYFGTANTEAFF. The CDR3 nucleotides read TGTGCCAGCAGCTATTTTGGGACAGCGAACACTGAAGCTTTCTTT. The chain uses TRBV7-9 and TRBJ1-1; 7 bases align to TRBD1. The germline V gene has CDR1 SEHNR and CDR2 FQNEAQ (reference sequence). The length of the CDR3 is 15 residues. The V segment lost 4 bases and the J segment 1 base; nucleotides outside the gene matches: 6.

The V call is TRBV18, the J call TRBJ2-1, with 15 positions matching TRBD2. Trimming at V came to 1 base and at J to 10 bases, leaving 2 bases not matched to a gene. The CDR3 length is 15 residues. CDR1 and CDR2 (germline): KGHSH, LQKENI. The CDR3 DNA reads TGTGCCAGCTCACCACGGACTAGCGGGAGGGGGGAGCAGTTCTTC. It specifies CASSPRTSGRGEQFF.

The chain combines TRBV7-2 with TRBJ2-6; no firm D call. The CDR3 is made up of 13 amino acids. Trimming left V 5 bases short and J 3 bases short, with 5 bases between. Germline V gene data show CDR1 as SGHTA and CDR2 as FQGNSA. The CDR3 spells CASSPGGANVLTF. CDR3 nucleotides: TGTGCCAGCAGCCCGGGTGGGGCCAACGTCCTGACTTTC. Full variable domain (outside the CDR3, taken from reference TRBV7-2 and TRBJ2-6): GAGVSQSPSNKVTEKGKDVELRCDPISGHTALYWYRQSLGQGLEFLIYFQGNSAPDKSGLPSDRFSAERTGGSVSTLTIQRTQQEDSAVYLCASSPGGANVLTFGAGSRLTVL.

The chain joins TRBV5-1 to TRBJ1-4; no definite D call. Trimming cost V 2 bases and J 0 bases, with 8 bases left between them. The CDR3 length is 15 residues. Germline V gene lookup returns CDR1 SGHRS and CDR2 YFSETQ. The CDR3 sequence is CASSFSGATNEKLFF. The DNA for the CDR3 is TGCGCCAGCAGCTTCAGCGGAGCAACTAATGAAAAACTGTTTTTT.